These 19 T cell receptor beta chains were sequenced from one sample in a study of T cells after yellow fever vaccination. One entry per CDR3 protein results from TCRdb running MiXCR on the 5' RACE reads. Among some 110,000 distinct CDR3 sequences listed, around 8% were seen once. Sequencing used CD8+ T cells sorted from PBMCs, obtained 45 days after the yellow fever booster vaccination. The receptors come from a man younger than 40 who received the YFV17D yellow fever vaccine.

This clonotype was seen repeatedly, ten times or more. The V and J genes are TRBV27 and TRBJ1-2, with TRBD1 as a possible D gene (5 bases). This CDR3 comprises 13 residues. Trimming stripped 0 bases from V and 6 bases from J, with 8 bases between. Germline lookup yields CDR1 MNHEY and CDR2 SMNVEV (reference sequence). The CDR3 DNA is TGTGCCAGCAGTTTATCGACAGTCGATGGCTACACCTTC. It yields the protein CASSLSTVDGYTF.

In its sample, this clonotype was seen many times. The junction shows a germline mismatch at one end, possibly a read error. J is TRBJ1-5 and V is TRBV10-3; no reliable D call. This CDR3 contains 15 residues. Germline assignment: CDR1 ENHRY and CDR2 SYGVKD. The chain's CDR3 is CATRHHMGSNQPQHF. In DNA, the CDR3 is TGTGCGACTAGACATCATATGGGAAGCAACCAGCCCCAGCATTTT.

This clonotype was recorded at least ten times. V and J are TRBV9 and TRBJ2-3; either TRBD1 or TRBD2 may fit D (5 bases each). Germline-derived CDR1 and CDR2 are SGDLS and YYNGEE. V was pared by 3 bases and J by 4 bases, with 18 bases between. This CDR3 has 16 residues. The CDR3 region has the DNA TGTGCCAGCAGCGCCGCCCCGGGACCAAGGGCAGATACGCAGTATTTT. It translates to CASSAAPGPRADTQYF. Combining the CDR3 with reference TRBV9 and TRBJ2-3 gives the whole variable domain DSGVTQTPKHLITATGQRVTLRCSPRSGDLSVYWYQQSLDQGLQFLIQYYNGEERAKGNILERFSAQQFPDLHSELNLSSLELGDSALYFCASSAAPGPRADTQYFGPGTRLTVL.

Many counts were recorded for this clonotype. This chain uses TRBV12-3 or TRBV12-4 with TRBJ2-4, with 12 bases matching TRBD2. The CDR3 has 14 amino acids. V lost 7 bases to trimming and J lost 7 bases; unmatched junction nucleotides: 5. The CDR3 sequence is CASTATSGGNIQYF. The CDR3 DNA is TGTGCCAGCACCGCCACTAGCGGGGGGAACATTCAGTACTTC.

This clonotype came up many times. The rearrangement joins TRBV7-9 to TRBJ2-7; the D call may be TRBD1 or TRBD2 (5 bases each). CDR3 length equals 15 residues. The V end was cut by 1 base, the J end by 2 bases, with 12 bases between. Germline V gives CDR1 SEHNR, CDR2 FQNEAQ (reference sequence). The CDR3 region is CASSLGGGPPYEQYF. DNA for the CDR3: TGTGCCAGCAGCTTAGGTGGGGGACCCCCCTACGAGCAGTACTTC.

This clonotype was counted at least ten times. The chain has TRBV25-1 and TRBJ2-7; no firm D call. Germline CDR1 reads MGHDK; CDR2 reads SYGVNS. The V end lost 4 bases, the J end lost 0 bases, and 7 bases lay between the germline ends. This CDR3 spans 13 amino acids. The CDR3 region is CASSGMGSYEQYF. The CDR3 DNA follows: TGTGCCAGCAGTGGGATGGGCTCCTACGAGCAGTACTTC.

Of note for this clonotype: This may be a read error: a much more frequent sequence differs by one nucleotide. The DNA for the CDR3 is TGCAGTGCCCCGGGTAGGAGCGGGAGGTTTCAAGAGACCCAGCACTTC. Translation gives CSAPGRSGRFQETQHF. The V and J genes are TRBV20-1 and TRBJ2-5, with 9 nucleotides matching TRBD2. Per the germline V gene, CDR1 is DFQATT and CDR2 is SNEGSKA (reference sequence). This CDR3 is 16 amino acids long.

This clonotype has a count of ten or more. The chain uses TRBV7-9 and TRBJ2-5; 9 bases are shared with TRBD1. Germline CDR1 and CDR2: SEHNR and FQNEAQ (reference sequence). Trimming removed 5 bases from V and 3 bases from J; junction bases left unmatched: 13. CDR3 length equals 17 residues. CDR3 region: CASSPTLIRTGEETQYF. Here the CDR3 DNA reads TGTGCCAGCAGCCCGACCTTAATACGGACAGGGGAAGAGACCCAGTACTTC.

As concerns this clonotype: Germline and junction disagree at one end, which may indicate a read error. The rearrangement uses TRBV15 and TRBJ2-7; D is undetermined. Per the germline V gene, CDR1 is LNHNV and CDR2 is YYDKDF (reference sequence). This CDR3 is 12 amino acids long. The CDR3 sequence: CATSRDLALKVF. As DNA, the CDR3 is TGTGCCACCAGCAGAGATTTGGCCTTAAAAGTCTTC.

About this clonotype: A much larger clone sits a single nucleotide away, making a read error possible. The chain employs TRBV12-3 or TRBV12-4 and TRBJ2-5; possible D gene TRBD2, 5 bases. The CDR3 runs 13 residues. CDR3 DNA: TGTGCCAGCAGTCCCGGGGATGGGGAGATCCAGTACTTC. Translation gives CASSPGDGEIQYF.

This clonotype was seen only a few times. One end of the junction does not line up with germline, which may come from a read error. The chain employs TRBV7-8 and TRBJ2-2; 7 nucleotides align to TRBD2. Per the germline V gene, CDR1 is SGHVS and CDR2 is FQNEAQ. The CDR3 has 14 residues. The CDR3 reads CASSLAASYGELFF. As DNA, the CDR3 is TGTGCCAGCAGCCTAGCGGCCAGCTACGGGGAGCTGTTTTTT.

This clonotype showed up many times. The chain links TRBV5-1 to TRBJ2-1; D remains unclear. Germline values: CDR1 SGHRS, CDR2 YFSETQ. V lost 2 bases and J 7 bases, leaving 10 bases between the germline ends. The CDR3 extends over 13 amino acids. CDR3 amino acids: CASSLSIGNEQFF. The CDR3 nucleotides read TGCGCCAGCAGCTTATCCATAGGGAATGAGCAGTTCTTC.

In the case of this clonotype: Since a much larger clone is just one base distant, this may be a read error. The CDR3 end shows no conserved phenylalanine or tryptophan, and so a read error is likely. This chain links TRBV27 with TRBJ2-7; 11 positions match TRBD1. The CDR3 sequence is 13 residues long. Germline-derived CDR1 and CDR2 are MNHEY and SMNVEV (reference sequence). Trimming at V came to 8 bases and at J to 4 bases, leaving 4 bases not matched to a gene. CDR3 DNA: TGTGCCAGCTGGACAGGGGGCATGTACGAGCAGTACTTA. Protein: CASWTGGMYEQYL.

The V call is TRBV11-2, the J call TRBJ2-1; TRBD2 matches at 7 bases. The CDR3 is made up of 13 amino acids. The V gene's germline CDR1 is SGHAT and CDR2 FQNNGV. V lost 2 bases and J lost 8; bases outside the gene matches: 3. CDR3 residues: CASSLTGGHEQFF. In DNA form, the CDR3 reads TGTGCCAGCAGCTTAACGGGGGGACATGAGCAGTTCTTC.

The chain has TRBV7-7 and TRBJ1-4, with a weak D call TRBD1 (6 bases). CDR3 size: 15 residues. The germline V gene encodes CDR1 SSHAT and CDR2 FNYEAQ (reference sequence). Trimming took off 5 bases at V and 2 bases at J, with 12 bases between the two ends. CDR3 residues: CASSTGQTTNEKLFF. CDR3 DNA: TGTGCCAGCAGCACCGGACAGACTACTAATGAAAAACTGTTTTTT.

This clonotype came up many times. This chain links TRBV7-2 with TRBJ2-7, with TRBD2 matching 15 bases. The CDR3 is 17 residues long. Germline values: CDR1 SGHTA, CDR2 FQGNSA. The V gene end was trimmed by 4 bases and the J gene end by 0 bases; junction bases not matched to a gene: 4. CDR3 amino acids: CASSSPGLAGGSYEQYF. The CDR3 coding sequence is TGTGCCAGCAGCTCCCCGGGACTAGCGGGGGGCTCCTACGAGCAGTACTTC. Full variable domain (remainder filled in from reference TRBV7-2 and TRBJ2-7): GAGVSQSPSNKVTEKGKDVELRCDPISGHTALYWYRQSLGQGLEFLIYFQGNSAPDKSGLPSDRFSAERTGGSVSTLTIQRTQQEDSAVYLCASSSPGLAGGSYEQYFGPGTRLTVT.

Many counts were recorded for this clonotype. The chain's CDR3 is CASSWGQGLSSLEQYF. CDR3 DNA: TGCGCCAGCAGCTGGGGACAGGGGCTTAGTTCGCTCGAGCAGTACTTC. The rearrangement joins TRBV5-1 to TRBJ2-7; the match to TRBD1 covers 10 bases. Germline-derived CDR1 and CDR2 are SGHRS and YFSETQ. J lost 6 bases, V lost 3 bases, and 12 bases had no gene match. This CDR3 spans 16 amino acids.

This clonotype was seen many times. The chain joins TRBV29-1 to TRBJ2-2; TRBD2 matches 15 bases. Germline lookup yields CDR1 SQVTM and CDR2 ANQGSEA. This CDR3 is built from 17 residues. The junction had 9 bases not matched to a gene; V was cut back by 6 bases and J by 4 bases. CDR3 residues: CSVESGLAGGSTGELFF. Here the CDR3 DNA reads TGCAGCGTAGAATCGGGACTAGCGGGAGGTAGCACCGGGGAGCTGTTTTTT.

The sample holds many counts of this clonotype. The chain links TRBV11-2 to TRBJ1-2, with 8 bases aligning to TRBD1. CDR3 length: 14 amino acids. CDR1 SGHAT and CDR2 FQNNGV come from the germline V gene. The trim removed 3 bases at V and 6 bases at J, leaving 6 bases unmatched. CDR3 nucleotide sequence: TGTGCCAGCAGCTTCCAGGGGGCAAAAGATGGCTACACCTTC. Translated: CASSFQGAKDGYTF.